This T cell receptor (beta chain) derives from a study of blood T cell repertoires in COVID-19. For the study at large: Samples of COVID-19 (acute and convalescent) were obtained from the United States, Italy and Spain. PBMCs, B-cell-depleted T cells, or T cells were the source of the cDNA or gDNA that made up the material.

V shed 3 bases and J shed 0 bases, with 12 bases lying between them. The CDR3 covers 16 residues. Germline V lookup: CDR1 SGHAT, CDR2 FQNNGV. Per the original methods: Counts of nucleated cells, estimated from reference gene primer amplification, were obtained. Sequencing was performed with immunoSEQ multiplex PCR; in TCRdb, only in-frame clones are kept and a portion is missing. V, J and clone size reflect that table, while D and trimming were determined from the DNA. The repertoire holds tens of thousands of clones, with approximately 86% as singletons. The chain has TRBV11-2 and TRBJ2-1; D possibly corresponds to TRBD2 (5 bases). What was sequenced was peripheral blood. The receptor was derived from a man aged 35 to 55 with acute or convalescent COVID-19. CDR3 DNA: TGTGCCAGCAGCTTCCTCCGGGGAAGCTCCTACAATGAGCAGTTCTTC. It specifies CASSFLRGSSYNEQFF.